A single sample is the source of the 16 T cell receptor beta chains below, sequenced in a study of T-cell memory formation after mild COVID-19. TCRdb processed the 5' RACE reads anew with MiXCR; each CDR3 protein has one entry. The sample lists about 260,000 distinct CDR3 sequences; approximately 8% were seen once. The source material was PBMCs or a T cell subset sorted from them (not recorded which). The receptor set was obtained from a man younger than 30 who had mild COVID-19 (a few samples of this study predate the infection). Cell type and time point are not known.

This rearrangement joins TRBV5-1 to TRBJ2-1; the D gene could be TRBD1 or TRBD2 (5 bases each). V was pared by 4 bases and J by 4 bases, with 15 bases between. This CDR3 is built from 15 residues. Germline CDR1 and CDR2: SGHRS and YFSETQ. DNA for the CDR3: TGCGCCAGCAGCCTGACCGGGACGGAGTACAATGAGCAGTTCTTC. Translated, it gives CASSLTGTEYNEQFF.

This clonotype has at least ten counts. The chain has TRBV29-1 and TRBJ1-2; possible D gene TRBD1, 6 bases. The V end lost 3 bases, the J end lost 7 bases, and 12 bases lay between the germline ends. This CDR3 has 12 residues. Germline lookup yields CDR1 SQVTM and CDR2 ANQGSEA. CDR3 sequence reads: CSVEGGAGGYTF. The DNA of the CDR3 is TGCAGCGTTGAGGGGGGGGCAGGTGGCTACACCTTC.

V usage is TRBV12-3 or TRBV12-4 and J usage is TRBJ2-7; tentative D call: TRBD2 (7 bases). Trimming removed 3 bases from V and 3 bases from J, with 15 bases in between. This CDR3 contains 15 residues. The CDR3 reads CASSLGGREGYEQYF. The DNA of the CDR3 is TGTGCCAGCAGTTTGGGGGGCAGGGAGGGCTACGAGCAGTACTTC.

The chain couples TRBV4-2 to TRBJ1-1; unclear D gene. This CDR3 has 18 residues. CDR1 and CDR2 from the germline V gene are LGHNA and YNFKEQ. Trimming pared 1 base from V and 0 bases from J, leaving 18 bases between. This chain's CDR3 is CASSQGRVGPLMNTEAFF. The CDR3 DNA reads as TGTGCCAGCAGCCAAGGGAGGGTTGGACCTCTCATGAACACTGAAGCTTTCTTT.

The CDR3 coding sequence is TGTGCCAGCAGCCCCGGGCGGACGTACGGGGAGCTGTTTTTT. It translates to CASSPGRTYGELFF. J is TRBJ2-2 and V is TRBV12-3 or TRBV12-4; D call uncertain. Trimming took off 6 bases at V and 7 bases at J, with 15 bases between the two ends. This CDR3 has 14 amino acids.

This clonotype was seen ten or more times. CDR3 in amino acids: CASSQGGSGYNEQFF. As DNA, the CDR3 is TGTGCCAGCAGTCAGGGGGGGAGCGGGTACAATGAGCAGTTCTTC. The chain combines TRBV12-3 or TRBV12-4 with TRBJ2-1; D may be TRBD1 or TRBD2 (7 bases each). The germline V and J ends were trimmed by 5 bases and 4 bases, with 15 bases remaining between them. The CDR3 loop spans 15 amino acids.

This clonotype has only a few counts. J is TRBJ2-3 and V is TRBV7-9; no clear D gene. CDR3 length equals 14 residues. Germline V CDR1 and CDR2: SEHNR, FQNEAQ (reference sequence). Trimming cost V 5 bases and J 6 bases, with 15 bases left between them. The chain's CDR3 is CASSPSRNFDTQYF. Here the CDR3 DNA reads TGTGCCAGCAGCCCGTCGAGGAACTTTGATACGCAGTATTTT.

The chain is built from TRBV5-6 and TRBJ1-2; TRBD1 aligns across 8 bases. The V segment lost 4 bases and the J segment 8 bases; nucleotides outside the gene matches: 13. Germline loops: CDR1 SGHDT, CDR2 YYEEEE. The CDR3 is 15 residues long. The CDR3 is CASSPRDRPLKGYTF. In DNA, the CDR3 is TGTGCCAGCAGCCCTCGGGACAGGCCGCTTAAAGGCTACACCTTC.

The CDR3 DNA reads as TGCAGCGGAGGGGAGGGCGCGAACACTGAAGCTTTCTTT. Translated: CSGGEGANTEAFF. The genes are TRBV29-1 and TRBJ1-1, with TRBD1 as a possible D gene (5 bases). Trimming took off 7 bases at V and 1 base at J, with 13 bases between the two ends. The CDR3 consists of 13 residues. Germline CDR1 SQVTM, CDR2 ANQGSEA.

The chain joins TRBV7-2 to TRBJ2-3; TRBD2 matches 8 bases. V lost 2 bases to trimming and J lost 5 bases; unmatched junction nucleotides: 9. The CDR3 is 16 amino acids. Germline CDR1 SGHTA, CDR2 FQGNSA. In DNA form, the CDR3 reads TGTGCCAGCAGCTTATACCGGGGGGGCCCCGGAGATACGCAGTATTTT. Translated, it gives CASSLYRGGPGDTQYF.

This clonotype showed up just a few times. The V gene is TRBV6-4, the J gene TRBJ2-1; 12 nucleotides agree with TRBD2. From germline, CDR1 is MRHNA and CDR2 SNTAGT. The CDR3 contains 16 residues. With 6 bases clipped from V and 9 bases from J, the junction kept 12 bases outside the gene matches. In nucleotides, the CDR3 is TGTGCCAGCAGCGATAGGACTAGCGGGGCCCAAGGTGAGCAGTTCTTC. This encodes CASSDRTSGAQGEQFF.

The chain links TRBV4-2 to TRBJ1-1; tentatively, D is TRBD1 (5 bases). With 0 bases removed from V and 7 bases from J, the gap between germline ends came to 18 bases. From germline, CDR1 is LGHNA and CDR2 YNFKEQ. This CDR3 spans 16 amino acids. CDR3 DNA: TGTGCCAGCAGCCAAGACCCCACCAGGGTAATAATTGAAGCTTTCTTT. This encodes CASSQDPTRVIIEAFF.

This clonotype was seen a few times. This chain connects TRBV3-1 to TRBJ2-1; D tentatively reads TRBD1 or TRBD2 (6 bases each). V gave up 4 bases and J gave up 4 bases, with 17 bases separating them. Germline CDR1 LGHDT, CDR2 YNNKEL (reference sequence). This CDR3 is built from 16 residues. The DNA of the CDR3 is TGTGCCAGCAGCCCCGGAATGGGGGGCCGGTACAATGAGCAGTTCTTC. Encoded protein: CASSPGMGGRYNEQFF.

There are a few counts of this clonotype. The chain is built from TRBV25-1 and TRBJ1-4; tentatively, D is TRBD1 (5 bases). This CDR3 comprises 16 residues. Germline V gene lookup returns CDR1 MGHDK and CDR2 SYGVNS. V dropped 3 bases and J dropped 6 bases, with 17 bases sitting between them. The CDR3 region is CASSDQSGAGDEKLFF. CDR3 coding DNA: TGTGCCAGCAGTGACCAATCCGGGGCCGGAGATGAAAAACTGTTTTTT.

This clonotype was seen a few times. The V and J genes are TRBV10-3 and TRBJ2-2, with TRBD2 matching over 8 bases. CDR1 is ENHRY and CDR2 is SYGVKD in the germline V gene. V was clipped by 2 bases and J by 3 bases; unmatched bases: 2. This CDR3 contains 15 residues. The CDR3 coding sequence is TGTGCCATCAGTGAGACTAGCGGATACACCGGGGAGCTGTTTTTT. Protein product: CAISETSGYTGELFF.

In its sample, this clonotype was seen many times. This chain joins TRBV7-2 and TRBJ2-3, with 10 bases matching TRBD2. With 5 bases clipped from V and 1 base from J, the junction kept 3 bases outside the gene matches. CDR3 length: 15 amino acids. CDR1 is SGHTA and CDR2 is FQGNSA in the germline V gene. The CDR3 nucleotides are TGTGCCAGCAGCCACGGGACTAGCGGCACAGATACGCAGTATTTT. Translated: CASSHGTSGTDTQYF. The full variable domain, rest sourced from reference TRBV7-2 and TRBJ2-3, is GAGVSQSPSNKVTEKGKDVELRCDPISGHTALYWYRQSLGQGLEFLIYFQGNSAPDKSGLPSDRFSAERTGGSVSTLTIQRTQQEDSAVYLCASSHGTSGTDTQYFGPGTRLTVL.